What follows are 5 T cell receptor beta chains derived from one specimen sequenced in a study of CD8 T cells in ankylosing spondylitis. TCRdb independently ran MiXCR on the 5' RACE reads; one entry per CDR3 protein. The profile shows some 250,000 distinct CDR3 sequences, 8.6% of them singletons. Sequenced: blood, either unsorted or a sorted T cell fraction (not recorded which). Every receptor here comes from a male donor with ankylosing spondylitis or in good health (not recorded which).

The table lists this clonotype with many counts. This sequence joins TRBV20-1 and TRBJ1-5; 8 nucleotides agree with TRBD1. V shed 6 bases and J 4 bases; nucleotides not matched to a gene: 8. CDR3 length equals 14 residues. Per the germline V gene, CDR1 is DFQATT and CDR2 is SNEGSKA (reference sequence). This CDR3 is CSAISDRENQPQHF. The DNA for the CDR3 is TGCAGTGCCATCTCGGACAGGGAGAATCAGCCCCAGCATTTT.

This clonotype was counted many times. The V gene is TRBV5-5, the J gene TRBJ2-5; a weak D match, TRBD2 (6 bases). The V gene lost 2 bases and the J gene lost 4 bases, with 15 bases spanning the gap. CDR1 SGHKS and CDR2 YYEKEE come from the germline V gene (reference sequence). The CDR3 consists of 15 residues. CDR3 protein: CASSFRREAGETQYF. In DNA, the CDR3 is TGTGCCAGCAGCTTTAGAAGGGAGGCTGGAGAGACCCAGTACTTC.

This clonotype was seen many times. The gene calls are TRBV10-2 and TRBJ2-7, with 11 bases that match TRBD2. This CDR3 comprises 17 residues. Trimming at V came to 3 bases and at J to 2 bases, leaving 9 bases not matched to a gene. In germline, CDR1 is WSHSY, CDR2 SAAADI. The CDR3 is CASSEGLAGGSPYEQYF. DNA of the CDR3: TGCGCCAGCAGTGAAGGGCTAGCGGGAGGCTCTCCCTACGAGCAGTACTTC.

This clonotype was seen more than once but under ten times. The chain recombines TRBV30 with TRBJ2-4; 9 bases line up with TRBD2. This CDR3 has 16 amino acids. Germline CDR1 is GTSNPN and CDR2 is SVGIG (reference sequence). Trimming at V came to 1 base and at J to 7 bases, leaving 11 bases not matched to a gene. CDR3 in amino acids: CAWSGVQAGGLNIQYF. In DNA, the CDR3 is TGTGCCTGGAGTGGTGTCCAAGCGGGAGGTTTGAACATTCAGTACTTC.

This clonotype was recorded at least ten times. The chain is built from TRBV5-1 and TRBJ2-1; D is possibly TRBD1 (5 bases). V gave up 3 bases and J gave up 4 bases, with 11 bases separating them. The germline V gene has CDR1 SGHRS and CDR2 YFSETQ. The CDR3 length is 14 residues. The CDR3 spells CASSWADSYNEQFF. CDR3 coding DNA: TGCGCCAGCAGCTGGGCTGACAGTTACAATGAGCAGTTCTTC.